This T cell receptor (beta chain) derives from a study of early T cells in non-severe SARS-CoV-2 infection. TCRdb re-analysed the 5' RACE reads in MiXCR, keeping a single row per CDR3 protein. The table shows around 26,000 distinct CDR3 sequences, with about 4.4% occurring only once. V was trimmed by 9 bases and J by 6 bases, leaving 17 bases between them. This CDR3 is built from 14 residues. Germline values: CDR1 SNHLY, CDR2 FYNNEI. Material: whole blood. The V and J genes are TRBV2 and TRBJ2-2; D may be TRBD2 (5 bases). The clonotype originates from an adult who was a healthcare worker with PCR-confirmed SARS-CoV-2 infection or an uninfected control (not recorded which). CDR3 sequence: CASKIGLGAGELFF. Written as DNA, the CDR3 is TGTGCCAGTAAGATAGGACTCGGCGCCGGGGAGCTGTTTTTT.